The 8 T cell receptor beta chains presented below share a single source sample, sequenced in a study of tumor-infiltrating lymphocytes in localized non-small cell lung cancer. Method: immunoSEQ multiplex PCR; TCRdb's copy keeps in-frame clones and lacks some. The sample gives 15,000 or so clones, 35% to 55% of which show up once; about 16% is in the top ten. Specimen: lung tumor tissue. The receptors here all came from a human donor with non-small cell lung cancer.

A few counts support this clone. Here the CDR3 DNA reads TGCGCCAGCAGCTTGGGGACAGATAGGGGGGAGCTGTTTTTT. It specifies CASSLGTDRGELFF. The chain joins TRBV5-1 to TRBJ2-2; a possible D gene is TRBD1 (6 bases). The germline V gene encodes CDR1 SGHRS and CDR2 YFSETQ. The CDR3 is made up of 14 amino acids. Trimming cost V 0 bases and J 8 bases, with 11 bases left between them.

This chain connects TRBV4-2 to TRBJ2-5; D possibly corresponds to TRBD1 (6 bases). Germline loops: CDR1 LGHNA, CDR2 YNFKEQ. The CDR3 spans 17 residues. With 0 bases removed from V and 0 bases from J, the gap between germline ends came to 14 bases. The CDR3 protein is CASSQDKGTTYQETQYF. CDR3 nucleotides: TGTGCCAGCAGCCAAGATAAAGGGACAACGTACCAAGAGACCCAGTACTTC.

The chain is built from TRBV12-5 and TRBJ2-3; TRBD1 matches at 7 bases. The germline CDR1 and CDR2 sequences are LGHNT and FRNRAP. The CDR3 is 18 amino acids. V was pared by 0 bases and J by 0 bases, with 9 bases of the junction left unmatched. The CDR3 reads CASGLVRDGTASTDTQYF. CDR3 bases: TGTGCTAGTGGTTTGGTACGGGACGGGACAGCTAGCACAGATACGCAGTATTTT. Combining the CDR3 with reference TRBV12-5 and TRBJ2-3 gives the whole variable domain DARVTQTPRHKVTEMGQEVTMRCQPILGHNTVFWYRQTMMQGLELLAYFRNRAPLDDSGMPKDRFSAEMPDATLATLKIQPSEPRDSAVYFCASGLVRDGTASTDTQYFGPGTRLTVL.

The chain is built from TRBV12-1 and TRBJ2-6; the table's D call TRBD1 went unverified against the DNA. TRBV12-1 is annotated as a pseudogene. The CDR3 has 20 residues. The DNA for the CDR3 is TGTGCCAGCAGCTCACCACCCGGGACAGTAAGAAGCTCTGGGGCCAACGTCCTGACTTTC. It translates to CASSSPPGTVRSSGANVLTF.

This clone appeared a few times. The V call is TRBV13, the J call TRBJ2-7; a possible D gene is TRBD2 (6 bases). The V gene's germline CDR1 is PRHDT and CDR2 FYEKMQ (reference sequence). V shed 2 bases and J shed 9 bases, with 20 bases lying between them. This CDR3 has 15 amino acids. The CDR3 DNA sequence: TGTGCCAGCAGCTTACGGGGGTCTCCTGAAAGGGCGCAGTACTTC. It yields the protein CASSLRGSPERAQYF.

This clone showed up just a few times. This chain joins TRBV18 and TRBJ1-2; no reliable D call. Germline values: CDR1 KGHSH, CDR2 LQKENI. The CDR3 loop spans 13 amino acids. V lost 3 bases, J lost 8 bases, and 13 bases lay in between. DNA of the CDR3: TGTGCCAGCTCACCTGGCCAGAATGGCGGCTACACCTTC. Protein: CASSPGQNGGYTF. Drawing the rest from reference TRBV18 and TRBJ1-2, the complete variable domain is NAGVMQNPRHLVRRRGQEARLRCSPMKGHSHVYWYRQLPEEGLKFMVYLQKENIIDESGMPKERFSAEFPKEGPSILRIQQVVRGDSAAYFCASSPGQNGGYTFGSGTRLTVV.

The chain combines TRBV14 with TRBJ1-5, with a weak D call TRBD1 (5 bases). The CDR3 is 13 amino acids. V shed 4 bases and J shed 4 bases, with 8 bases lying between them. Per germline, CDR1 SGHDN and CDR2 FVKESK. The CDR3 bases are TGTGCCAGCAGCCGACAGACGAATCAGCCCCAGCATTTT. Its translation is CASSRQTNQPQHF.

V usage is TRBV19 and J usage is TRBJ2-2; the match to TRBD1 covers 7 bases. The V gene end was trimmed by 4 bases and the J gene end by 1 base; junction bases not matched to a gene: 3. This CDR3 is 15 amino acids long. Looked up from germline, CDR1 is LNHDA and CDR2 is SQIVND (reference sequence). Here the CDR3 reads CASSTGTVNTGELFF. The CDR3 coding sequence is TGTGCCAGTAGTACCGGGACAGTGAACACCGGGGAGCTGTTTTTT.